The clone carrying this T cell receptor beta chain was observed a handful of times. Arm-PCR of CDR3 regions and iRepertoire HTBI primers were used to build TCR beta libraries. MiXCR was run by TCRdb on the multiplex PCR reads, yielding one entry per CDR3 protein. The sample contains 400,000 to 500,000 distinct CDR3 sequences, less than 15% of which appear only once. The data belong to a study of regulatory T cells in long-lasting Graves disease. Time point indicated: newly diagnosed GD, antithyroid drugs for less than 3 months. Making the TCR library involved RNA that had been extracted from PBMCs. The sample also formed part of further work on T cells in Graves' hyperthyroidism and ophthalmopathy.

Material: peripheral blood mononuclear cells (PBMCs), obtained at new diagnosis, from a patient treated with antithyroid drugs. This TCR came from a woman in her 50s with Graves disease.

The CDR3 region is CASSRGGQMNTEAFF. In DNA form, the CDR3 reads TGTGCCAGCTCACGTGGCGGGCAAATGAACACTGAAGCTTTCTTT. This chain links TRBV18 with TRBJ1-1, with D hard to call. CDR1 is KGHSH and CDR2 is LQKENI in the germline V gene. V was shortened by 4 bases and J by 0 bases, with 12 bases between the two germline ends. CDR3 size: 15 residues. The full variable domain, rest sourced from reference TRBV18 and TRBJ1-1, is NAGVMQNPRHLVRRRGQEARLRCSPMKGHSHVYWYRQLPEEGLKFMVYLQKENIIDESGMPKERFSAEFPKEGPSILRIQQVVRGDSAAYFCASSRGGQMNTEAFFGQGTRLTVV.